Listed below are T cell receptor beta chains from one sample, sequenced in a study of cytomegalovirus exposure and HLA in healthy donors. Some clones are missing from TCRdb's copy, which holds only in-frame ones; the method was immunoSEQ multiplex PCR. The table records around 230,000 clones, just under 80% of them present only once. Material: PBMCs. The receptors stem from a boy younger than 18 in good health and CMV-seronegative. The CDR3 runs from the conserved cysteine through the conserved F or W. A D gene is named only where the DNA matches it firmly. Clone size is shown for a subset of rows, as once, few, many or a class of expanded clone.

TRBV4-1	TRBJ2-1	TRBD2	NA	CASSPPMKGGSYEQFF	TGCGCCAGCAGCCCGCCTATGAAGGGCGGGAGCTATGAGCAGTTCTTC
TRBV6-4	TRBJ2-6	TRBD1	NA	CASSVGTGASGANVLTF	TGTGCCAGCAGTGTGGGGACAGGGGCCTCTGGGGCCAACGTCCTGACTTTC
TRBV7-2	TRBJ2-5	TRBD2	NA	CASSLEGGRVETQYF	TGTGCCAGCAGCTTAGAGGGCGGGAGGGTGGAGACCCAGTACTTC
TRBV30	TRBJ1-4	NA	NA	CAAAAGATNEKLFF	TGTGCCGCCGCGGCGGGGGCAACTAATGAAAAACTGTTTTTT
TRBV6-6	TRBJ1-2	TRBD1	once	CASSARGINYGYTF	TGTGCCAGCAGCGCCAGGGGGATTAACTATGGCTACACCTTC
TRBV29-1	TRBJ1-2	NA	NA	CSEIRGGSANYGYTF	TGCAGTGAGATCCGCGGGGGCTCAGCTAACTATGGCTACACCTTC
TRBV7-8	TRBJ2-7	TRBD2	NA	CASSLGGWSSYEQYF	TGTGCCAGCAGCTTGGGGGGGTGGTCCTCCTACGAGCAGTACTTC
TRBV5-4	TRBJ2-5	NA	NA	CASGRAQETQYF	TGTGCCAGCGGCAGGGCCCAAGAGACCCAGTACTTC
TRBV9	TRBJ2-2	NA	NA	CASSVVAGSGELFF	TGTGCCAGCAGCGTAGTGGCGGGCTCCGGGGAGCTGTTTTTT
TRBV5-1	TRBJ2-2	TRBD2	NA	CARKGGKNTGELFF	TGCGCCAGGAAGGGAGGGAAGAACACCGGGGAGCTGTTTTTT
TRBV5-1	TRBJ2-7	TRBD1	NA	CASSSGQGSSYEQYF	TGCGCCAGCAGCTCGGGACAGGGGAGCTCCTACGAGCAGTACTTC
TRBV5-1	TRBJ2-7	TRBD1	NA	CASSLSPSLGQGYEQYF	TGCGCCAGCAGCTTATCCCCTTCCCTAGGACAGGGCTACGAGCAGTACTTC
TRBV4-1	TRBJ2-3	TRBD1	once	CASSRTDRGPSTDTQYF	TGCGCCAGCAGCCGGACGGACAGGGGCCCTAGCACAGATACGCAGTATTTT
TRBV5-4	TRBJ2-3	NA	NA	CASSLDSSSTDTQYF	TGTGCCAGCAGCTTGGACAGCTCTAGCACAGATACGCAGTATTTT
TRBV6-5	TRBJ2-3	TRBD2	NA	CASSWPSGRARDTQYF	TGTGCCAGCAGTTGGCCTAGCGGGAGGGCCCGAGATACGCAGTATTTT
TRBV15	TRBJ1-2	TRBD1	NA	CATSRGDRYSYGYTF	TGTGCCACCAGCAGAGGGGACAGGTATTCCTATGGCTACACCTTC
TRBV6-1	TRBJ2-3	TRBD2	NA	CASSEVGLAGGYTDTQYF	TGTGCCAGCAGTGAAGTTGGACTAGCGGGGGGTTACACAGATACGCAGTATTTT
TRBV5-1	TRBJ2-1	NA	few	CASSLEGGQFF	TGCGCCAGCAGCTTGGAAGGCGGGCAGTTCTTC
TRBV9	TRBJ1-2	TRBD1	NA	CASSVGTGLGYGYTF	TGTGCCAGCAGCGTAGGGACAGGACTGGGCTATGGCTACACCTTC
TRBV7-7	TRBJ2-5	NA	NA	CASSLGGGPRLETQYF	TGTGCCAGCAGCTTAGGAGGAGGACCTCGTCTCGAGACCCAGTACTTC
TRBV14	TRBJ1-5	NA	NA	CASSLRRSVRNQPQHF	TGTGCCAGCAGCCTAAGGAGGTCTGTGCGCAATCAGCCCCAGCATTTT
TRBV6-1	TRBJ2-7	NA	NA	CASSEVDGISSYEQYF	TGTGCCAGCAGTGAAGTTGACGGGATAAGCTCCTACGAGCAGTACTTC
TRBV7-9	TRBJ1-2	TRBD1	once	CASSSGWDRPNYGYTF	TGTGCCAGCAGCTCAGGGTGGGACAGACCTAACTATGGCTACACCTTC
TRBV5-1	TRBJ1-1	TRBD1	NA	CASSLAWDSTEAFF	TGCGCCAGCAGCTTGGCATGGGACAGCACTGAAGCTTTCTTT
TRBV2	TRBJ1-2	TRBD1	NA	CASSYGTDDYGYTF	TGTGCCAGCAGTTATGGGACAGATGACTATGGCTACACCTTC
TRBV7-9	TRBJ2-1	TRBD2	few	CASSSRTSGYNEQFF	TGTGCCAGCAGCTCACGGACTAGCGGTTACAATGAGCAGTTCTTC
TRBV10-3	TRBJ2-1	TRBD1	NA	CAISAGTGLNNEQFF	TGTGCCATCAGTGCCGGGACAGGTTTAAACAATGAGCAGTTCTTC
TRBV10-1	TRBJ2-1	TRBD2	few	CASSDRGLAEVIYNEQFF	TGCGCCAGCAGTGATCGGGGACTAGCGGAGGTGATCTACAATGAGCAGTTCTTC
TRBV19	TRBJ2-7	NA	NA	CASSMSASSYEQYF	TGTGCCAGTAGTATGTCCGCGAGCTCCTACGAGCAGTACTTC
TRBV7-2	TRBJ2-1	TRBD2	NA	CASSTRTSGVYNEQFF	TGTGCCAGCAGCACCCGGACTAGCGGGGTCTACAATGAGCAGTTCTTC
TRBV4-1	TRBJ1-1	NA	NA	CASSSSVCEAFF	TGCGCCAGCAGCTCAAGCGTCTGTGAAGCTTTCTTT
TRBV19	TRBJ1-3	NA	NA	CASTPGGYASGNTIYF	TGTGCCAGTACCCCGGGAGGGTACGCGTCTGGAAACACCATATATTTT
TRBV7-3	TRBJ1-3	NA	few	CASSLGGGHPSGNTIYF	TGTGCCAGCAGCTTGGGGGGGGGACACCCCTCTGGAAACACCATATATTTT
TRBV11-2	TRBJ1-4	TRBD1	NA	CASSLTGGGEKLFF	TGTGCCAGCAGCTTGACAGGGGGCGGGGAAAAACTGTTTTTT
TRBV21-1	TRBJ2-7	NA	NA	CASSYPPDSYSYEQYF	TGTGCCAGCAGCTACCCTCCGGACAGCTACTCCTACGAGCAGTACTTC
TRBV19	TRBJ1-2	NA	NA	CASLEDRTNYGYTF	TGTGCCAGTCTCGAAGACAGGACTAACTATGGCTACACCTTC
TRBV25-1	TRBJ2-7	NA	once	CASSESYRVPYEQYF	TGTGCCAGCAGTGAATCGTACAGGGTCCCCTACGAGCAGTACTTC
TRBV15	TRBJ2-5	NA	NA	CATSRGKGGGAETQYF	TGTGCCACCAGCAGAGGGAAAGGTGGAGGTGCTGAGACCCAGTACTTC
TRBV29-1	TRBJ2-1	TRBD2	NA	CSVANGASGGGYYNEQFF	TGCAGCGTTGCGAATGGGGCTAGCGGAGGCGGTTATTACAATGAGCAGTTCTTC
TRBV29-1	TRBJ2-1	NA	NA	CSVGGLANEQFF	TGCAGCGTTGGGGGACTGGCCAATGAGCAGTTCTTC
TRBV6-1	TRBJ2-3	NA	NA	CASTHDEGGTDTQYF	TGTGCCAGCACCCATGATGAGGGCGGCACAGATACGCAGTATTTT